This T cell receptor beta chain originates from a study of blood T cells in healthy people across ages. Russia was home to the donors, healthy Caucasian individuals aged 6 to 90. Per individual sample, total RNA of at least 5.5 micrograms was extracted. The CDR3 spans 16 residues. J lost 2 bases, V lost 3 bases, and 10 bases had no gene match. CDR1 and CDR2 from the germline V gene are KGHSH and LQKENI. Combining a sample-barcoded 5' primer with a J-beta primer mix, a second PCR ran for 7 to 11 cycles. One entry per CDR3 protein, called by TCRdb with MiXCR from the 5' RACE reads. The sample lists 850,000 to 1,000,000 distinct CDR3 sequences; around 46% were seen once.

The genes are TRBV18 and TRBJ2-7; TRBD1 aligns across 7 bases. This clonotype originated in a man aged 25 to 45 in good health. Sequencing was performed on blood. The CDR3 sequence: CASSPDPDRTTYEQYF. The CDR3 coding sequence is TGTGCCAGCTCACCCGACCCGGACAGGACCACCTACGAGCAGTACTTC.